The clone carrying this T cell receptor (beta chain) was recorded only once. Repertoires were generated with immunoSEQ multiplex PCR, while TCRdb's copy carries only in-frame clones and drops some. The sample includes nearly 250,000 clones, just under 90% of them seen just once. This record belongs to a study of blood T cell repertoires in COVID-19. Background on the study: Donors in the United States, Italy and Spain gave samples during acute or convalescent COVID-19.

Germline V CDR1 and CDR2: MGHRA, YSYEKL. This CDR3 region has 20 residues. J gave up 0 bases and V 0 bases, and 12 bases lay outside the gene matches. Exposed participants encountered a COVID-19 case during the 2 weeks preceding study entry. The sample was PBMCs or T cells enriched from blood (not recorded which). This clonotype originated in a man in his fifties or sixties who had been exposed to COVID-19. This chain connects TRBV4-1 to TRBJ1-3; TRBD1 matches 9 bases. As DNA, the CDR3 is TGCGCCAGCAGCCAAGAAGCGGACAGGGGATTTAGGACCTCTGGAAACACCATATATTTT. Amino acid sequence: CASSQEADRGFRTSGNTIYF.